This T cell receptor beta chain was recovered during a study of circulating and synovial CD4+ cells in juvenile arthritis. Profiling relied on immunoSEQ multiplex PCR, and the TCRdb table lists in-frame clones only, not all of them. The data show 15,000 to 20,000 clones, with about 90% seen just once and roughly 0.69% held by the top ten. CDR1 and CDR2 from the germline V gene are SGDLS and YYNGEE. V shed 5 bases and J 3 bases; nucleotides not matched to a gene: 3. The CDR3 is 14 residues long. A note on this clone: The same CDR3 can be traced to other DNA sequences in this sample.

The rearrangement uses TRBV9 and TRBJ1-3; 9 bases map to TRBD1. What was sequenced was CD4+ T cells from blood. The receptor was derived from a human donor with juvenile idiopathic arthritis. For the CDR3, the DNA is TGTGCCAGCAGTGGGACAGGGAGTGGAAACACCATATATTTT. This gives the protein CASSGTGSGNTIYF.